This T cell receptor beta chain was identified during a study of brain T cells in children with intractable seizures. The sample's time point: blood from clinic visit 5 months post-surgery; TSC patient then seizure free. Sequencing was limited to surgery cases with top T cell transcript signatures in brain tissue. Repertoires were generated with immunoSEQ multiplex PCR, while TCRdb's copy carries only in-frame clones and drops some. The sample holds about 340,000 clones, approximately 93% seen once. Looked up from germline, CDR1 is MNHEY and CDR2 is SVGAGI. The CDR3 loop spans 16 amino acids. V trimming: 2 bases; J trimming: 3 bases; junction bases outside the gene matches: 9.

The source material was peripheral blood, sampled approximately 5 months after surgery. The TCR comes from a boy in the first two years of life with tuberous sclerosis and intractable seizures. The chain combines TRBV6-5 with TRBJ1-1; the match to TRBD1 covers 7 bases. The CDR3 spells CASSYVKTGRDTEAFF. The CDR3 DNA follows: TGTGCCAGCAGTTACGTAAAGACAGGGCGAGACACTGAAGCTTTCTTT.